This T cell receptor beta chain originates from a study of T cells in Graves' hyperthyroidism and ophthalmopathy. The wider study: Peripheral blood collection took place at initial diagnosis, before any treatment.

RNA transcripts yielded amplified TCR beta CDR3 regions. A set of HTBI primers served as the primers for a first-round RT-PCR of the TCR CDR3. TCRdb analysed the multiplex PCR reads with MiXCR anew, one entry per CDR3 protein. Of about 250,000 distinct CDR3 sequences in the sample, around 26% were seen once. Diagnoses used clinical symptoms, serum thyroxine and TRAb, thyroid ultrasound and orbital computed tomography. This clonotype was seen at least ten times. Its antigen remains unidentified. V was shortened by 0 bases and J by 1 base, with 9 bases between the two germline ends. The CDR3 extends over 15 amino acids. Germline assignment: CDR1 LGHNA and CDR2 YNFKEQ. Study conclusions and caveats: In simple terms, a model built on 13 V-J features told ophthalmopathy apart from stable hyperthyroidism.

This TCR was sampled from a woman aged 35 to 49 with Graves' ophthalmopathy. This chain joins TRBV4-2 and TRBJ1-1, with D possibly matching TRBD1 (5 bases). Source material: blood. The DNA for the CDR3 is TGTGCCAGCAGCCAAGATCGGACATGGAACACTGAAGCTTTCTTT. Translated: CASSQDRTWNTEAFF.